This is a list of T cell receptor beta chains from one sample in a study of blood T cells in healthy people across ages. TCRdb recomputed calls from the 5' RACE reads with MiXCR, one row per CDR3 protein. This table has roughly 800,000 distinct CDR3 sequences, under 30% appearing once. The sample also formed part of further work on T cells of mothers and their children.

Sequenced input: blood. These TCRs come from a boy aged 5-17 years in good health. Both conserved end residues are part of each CDR3. D genes are given only for firm matches. Clone size is stated in some rows and not others, as once, few, many or a class when expanded.

J gene,V gene,D gene,clone size,CDR3 protein
TRBJ1-6,TRBV14,TRBD1,few,CASSQEQGVGPLHF
TRBJ2-7,TRBV20-1,TRBD2,-,CSARVAGFTYEQYF
TRBJ2-7,TRBV10-3,TRBD2,-,CATRGGYEQYF
TRBJ2-7,TRBV28,TRBD1,-,CASSSFWTGGTRSSYEQYF
TRBJ1-2,TRBV29-1,TRBD1,-,CSVEVLTGEKWGYTF
TRBJ1-1,TRBV15,-,few,CATSRAPAIYTEAFF
TRBJ2-1,TRBV20-1,TRBD1,many,CSQPGQGDNEQFF
TRBJ2-7,TRBV30,-,-,CAWSDGQSSYEQYF
TRBJ2-1,TRBV6-5,TRBD1,-,CASSAGTEVNEQFF
TRBJ2-7,TRBV7-9,TRBD2,-,CASSWGLAGGLSSYEQYF
TRBJ2-2,TRBV12-3/TRBV12-4,TRBD1,few,CASRLGQVDTGELFF
TRBJ2-7,TRBV20-1,TRBD2,few,CSARDQRGGSYEQYF
TRBJ1-5,TRBV20-1,-,-,CSALNWGLNQPQHF
TRBJ2-1,TRBV3-1,-,once,CASSQNLVTEQFF
TRBJ1-4,TRBV3-1,-,-,CASSPITNEKLFF
TRBJ2-7,TRBV28,TRBD1,few,CASSLLLDRVTYEQYF
TRBJ2-2,TRBV6-5,TRBD2,few,CASSPFPSGGYTGELFF
TRBJ2-5,TRBV6-6,-,few,CASSSSYPQETQYF
TRBJ2-1,TRBV29-1,-,few,CSVVARPDYNEQFF
TRBJ2-7,TRBV12-3/TRBV12-4,-,-,CASSLGHGDSYEQYF
TRBJ1-6,TRBV20-1,-,few,CSARVQGLGSPLHF
TRBJ2-1,TRBV10-2,TRBD1,few,CASRVNRGYYNEQFF
TRBJ2-5,TRBV5-1,-,few,CASSSGRGLQETQYF
TRBJ2-5,TRBV6-5,-,few,CASSYQSSGYQETQYF
-,TRBV7-3,-,-,CASSPDRSRADEQFF
TRBJ2-2,TRBV9,TRBD2,-,CASSVAAAGITGELFF
TRBJ2-7,TRBV18,-,-,CASSPGASGYEQYF
TRBJ2-3,TRBV10-3,-,-,CAISPDRDVTDAQYF
TRBJ2-1,TRBV12-3/TRBV12-4,-,-,CASSPPPYNEQFF
TRBJ2-7,TRBV20-1,TRBD2,-,CSGRGTSGISSYEQYF
-,TRBV4-2,-,-,CASSQGGFGPYEQYF
TRBJ2-1,TRBV29-1,-,once,CSVVGQGGPYNEQFF
TRBJ2-5,TRBV29-1,-,few,CSAPGAPSTGTQYF
TRBJ2-5,TRBV6-5,-,-,CASSGRNQETQYF
TRBJ2-1,TRBV5-1,-,-,CASSLEPHNEQFF
TRBJ2-3,TRBV19,TRBD2,once,CASSKRLARGTDTQYF
TRBJ2-7,TRBV10-3,TRBD2,few,CAISESLAGKGYEQYF
TRBJ2-7,TRBV5-1,-,-,CASSTTQGSYEQYF
TRBJ2-5,TRBV6-5,-,-,CASRRLGPQETQYF
-,TRBV5-1,TRBD1,-,CASSLNRGRYEQYF
TRBJ2-1,TRBV27,TRBD1,-,CASSATGAVAVHEQFF
TRBJ2-1,TRBV28,TRBD1,few,CASSFWLTGRTPNEQFF
TRBJ1-4,TRBV7-8,-,-,CASSKNLEKLFF
TRBJ2-1,TRBV28,TRBD2,-,CASSSSAGGFSSYNEQFF
TRBJ1-2,TRBV7-2,TRBD1,-,CASSLDRTGIGYTF
TRBJ2-7,TRBV6-6,-,-,CASSFRPDYEQYF
TRBJ2-6,TRBV5-1,-,few,CASSYVRRAFGANVLTF
TRBJ2-1,TRBV7-9,-,few,CASSSAGGYNEQFF
TRBJ2-5,TRBV12-3/TRBV12-4,TRBD1,few,CASSPTTGVIETQYF
TRBJ2-5,TRBV7-2,TRBD2,-,CASSLSGGPRLLQETQYF
TRBJ2-7,TRBV10-3,-,-,CASRDTQSSYEQYF
TRBJ2-3,TRBV12-3/TRBV12-4,-,-,CASSFIPDTQYF
TRBJ2-5,TRBV20-1,-,few,CSASRTGTGTSRQYF